This T cell receptor beta chain comes out of a study of cytomegalovirus exposure and HLA in healthy donors. The PCR had 60 Vbeta and 13 Jbeta primers. Profiling relied on immunoSEQ multiplex PCR, and the TCRdb table lists in-frame clones only, not all of them. The sample lists just under 65,000 clones; around three quarters were seen once. Trimming cost V 1 base and J 7 bases, with 17 bases left between them. From germline, CDR1 is SGHTA and CDR2 FQGNSA. This CDR3 comprises 15 residues. Overall study findings and caveats: The study had only CMV serostatus as immune exposure information. In an earlier analysis, most TCR beta V segments were productive about 87% or about 30% of the time.

Concerning this clone itself: The antigen remains unidentified.

V and J are TRBV7-2 and TRBJ2-7; unclear D gene. This clonotype was sampled from a young woman in good health and CMV-seronegative. What was sequenced was PBMCs. Written as DNA, the CDR3 is TGTGCCAGCAGCTTAGGACGAGCCCCGATCGGGGAGCAGTACTTC. Translating gives CASSLGRAPIGEQYF.